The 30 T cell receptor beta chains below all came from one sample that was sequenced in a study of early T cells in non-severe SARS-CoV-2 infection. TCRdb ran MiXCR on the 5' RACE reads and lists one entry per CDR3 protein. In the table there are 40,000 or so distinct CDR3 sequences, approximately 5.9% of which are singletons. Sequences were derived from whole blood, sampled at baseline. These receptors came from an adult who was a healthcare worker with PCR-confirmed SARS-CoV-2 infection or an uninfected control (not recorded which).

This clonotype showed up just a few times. DNA of the CDR3: TGTGCCACCAGTGATCAGGGATACTATGGCTACACCTTC. It yields the protein CATSDQGYYGYTF. The chain employs TRBV24-1 and TRBJ1-2; D may be TRBD1 (5 bases). The CDR3 is 13 residues long. Trimming left V 3 bases short and J 3 bases short, with 7 bases between. In germline, CDR1 is KGHDR, CDR2 SFDVKD.

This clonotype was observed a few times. Written as DNA, the CDR3 is TGTGCCAGCAGTCGAACTCTCCGGGAGGACGAGCAGTTCTTC. Its protein product is CASSRTLREDEQFF. The gene calls are TRBV6-5 and TRBJ2-1, with 7 bases matching TRBD2. The V segment lost 5 bases and the J segment 10 bases; nucleotides outside the gene matches: 11. This CDR3 comprises 14 residues. Germline V gives CDR1 MNHEY, CDR2 SVGAGI.

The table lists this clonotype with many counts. The CDR3 loop reads CASSGLASEAFF. The CDR3 nucleotides are TGTGCCAGCAGTGGTCTTGCGTCTGAAGCTTTCTTT. The rearrangement uses TRBV28 and TRBJ1-1; no firm D call. Germline assignment: CDR1 MDHEN and CDR2 SYDVKM. The CDR3 sequence is 12 residues long. V was trimmed by 5 bases and J by 6 bases, leaving 10 bases between them.

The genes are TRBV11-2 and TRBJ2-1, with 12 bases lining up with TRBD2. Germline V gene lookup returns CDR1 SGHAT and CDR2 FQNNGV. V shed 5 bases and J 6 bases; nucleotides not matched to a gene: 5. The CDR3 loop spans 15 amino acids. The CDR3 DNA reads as TGTGCCAGCAGCCTCCGACTAGCGGGGGCCAATGAGCAGTTCTTC. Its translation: CASSLRLAGANEQFF. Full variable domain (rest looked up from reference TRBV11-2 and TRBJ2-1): EAGVAQSPRYKIIEKRQSVAFWCNPISGHATLYWYQQILGQGPKLLIQFQNNGVVDDSQLPKDRFSAERLKGVDSTLKIQPAKLEDSAVYLCASSLRLAGANEQFFGPGTRLTVL.

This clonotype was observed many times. The CDR3 spells CAGAFPGANEQFF. DNA of the CDR3: TGTGCAGGAGCGTTCCCTGGGGCGAATGAGCAGTTCTTC. V usage is TRBV7-9 and J usage is TRBJ2-1; D is possibly TRBD1 (5 bases). This CDR3 region has 13 residues. CDR1 is SEHNR, CDR2 FQNEAQ, per germline (reference sequence).

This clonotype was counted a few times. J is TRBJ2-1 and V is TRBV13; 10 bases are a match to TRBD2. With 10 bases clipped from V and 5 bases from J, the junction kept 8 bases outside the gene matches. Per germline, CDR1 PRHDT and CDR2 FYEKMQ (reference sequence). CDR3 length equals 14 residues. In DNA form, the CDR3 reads TGTGCCACTTCCCGGACTAGCGGAAACAATGAGCAGTTCTTC. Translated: CATSRTSGNNEQFF.

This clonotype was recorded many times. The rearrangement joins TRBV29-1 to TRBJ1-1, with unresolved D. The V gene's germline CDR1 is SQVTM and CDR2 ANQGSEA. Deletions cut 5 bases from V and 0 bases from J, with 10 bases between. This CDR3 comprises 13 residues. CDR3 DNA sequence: TGCAGCGTTTTACACCCCATGAACACTGAAGCTTTCTTT. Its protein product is CSVLHPMNTEAFF.

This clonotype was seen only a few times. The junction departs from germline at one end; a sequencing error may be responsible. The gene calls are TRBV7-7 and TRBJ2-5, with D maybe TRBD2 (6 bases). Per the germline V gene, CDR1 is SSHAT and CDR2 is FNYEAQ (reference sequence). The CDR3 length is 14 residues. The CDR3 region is CASSLELAGETQYF. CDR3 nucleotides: TGTGCTAGCAGCTTAGAACTAGCTGGTGAGACCCAGTACTTC.

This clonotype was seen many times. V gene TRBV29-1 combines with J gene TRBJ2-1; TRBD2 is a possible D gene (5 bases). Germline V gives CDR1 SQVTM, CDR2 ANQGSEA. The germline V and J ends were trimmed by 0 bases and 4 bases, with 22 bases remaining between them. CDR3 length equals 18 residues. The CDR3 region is CSVEDLGSLKTRYNEQFF. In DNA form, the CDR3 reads TGCAGCGTTGAAGATCTTGGCTCCCTGAAAACTAGATACAATGAGCAGTTCTTC.

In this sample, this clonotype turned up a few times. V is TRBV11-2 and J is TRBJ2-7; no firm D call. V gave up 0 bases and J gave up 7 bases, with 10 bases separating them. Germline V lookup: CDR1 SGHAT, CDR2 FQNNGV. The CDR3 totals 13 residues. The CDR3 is CASSLDSPREQYF. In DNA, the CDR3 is TGTGCCAGCAGCTTAGATTCCCCAAGGGAGCAGTACTTC.

The CDR3 DNA reads TGTGCCAGCAGTTTACGGGCCTGGACTAGCGGGACCGAAGAGACCCAGTACTTC. Its protein is CASSLRAWTSGTEETQYF. The genes are TRBV28 and TRBJ2-5; 12 bases match TRBD2. Germline CDR1 and CDR2: MDHEN and SYDVKM. V trimming: 2 bases; J trimming: 3 bases; junction bases outside the gene matches: 10. The CDR3 covers 18 residues.

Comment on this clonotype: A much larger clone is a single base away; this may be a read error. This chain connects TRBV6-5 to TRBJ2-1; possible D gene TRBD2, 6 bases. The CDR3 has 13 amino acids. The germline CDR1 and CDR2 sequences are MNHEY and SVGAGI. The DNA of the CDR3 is TGTGCCAGCAGTTACTCGGAGGGTTATGAGCTGTTCTTC. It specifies CASSYSEGYELFF.

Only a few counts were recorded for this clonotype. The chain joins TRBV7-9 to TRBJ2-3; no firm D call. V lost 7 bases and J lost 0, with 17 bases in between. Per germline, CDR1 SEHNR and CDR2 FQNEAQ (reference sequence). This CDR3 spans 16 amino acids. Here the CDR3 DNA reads TGTGCCAGCACCAAGGACGTGGGATGGAGCACAGATACGCAGTATTTT. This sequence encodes CASTKDVGWSTDTQYF.

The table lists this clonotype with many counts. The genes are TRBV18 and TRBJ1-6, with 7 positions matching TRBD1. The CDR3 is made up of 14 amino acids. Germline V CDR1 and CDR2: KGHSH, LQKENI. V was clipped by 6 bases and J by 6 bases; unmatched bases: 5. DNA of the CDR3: TGTGCCAGCTCGGCGGGACAGCCTAATTCACCCCTCCACTTT. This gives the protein CASSAGQPNSPLHF.

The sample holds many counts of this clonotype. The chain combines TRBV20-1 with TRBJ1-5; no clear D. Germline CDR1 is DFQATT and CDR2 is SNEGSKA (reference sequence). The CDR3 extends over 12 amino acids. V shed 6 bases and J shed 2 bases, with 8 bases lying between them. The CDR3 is CSAKTGNQPQHF. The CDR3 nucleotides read TGCAGTGCGAAAACAGGCAATCAGCCCCAGCATTTT.

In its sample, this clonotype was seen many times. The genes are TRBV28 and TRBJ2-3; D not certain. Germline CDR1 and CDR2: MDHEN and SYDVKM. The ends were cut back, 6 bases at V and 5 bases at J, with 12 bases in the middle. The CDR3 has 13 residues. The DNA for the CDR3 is TGTGCCAGCAGGGCGGAATTGGGAGATACGCAGTATTTT. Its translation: CASRAELGDTQYF.

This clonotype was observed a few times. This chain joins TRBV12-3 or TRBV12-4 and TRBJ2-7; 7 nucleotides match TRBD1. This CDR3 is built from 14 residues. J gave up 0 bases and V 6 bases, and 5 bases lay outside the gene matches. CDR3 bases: TGTGCCAGCAGAGGGGACAGATTCTCCTACGAGCAGTACTTC. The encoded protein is CASRGDRFSYEQYF.

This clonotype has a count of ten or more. The CDR3 DNA reads as TGCGCCAGCAGCCTCCGGACAGGTGACACAGATACGCAGTATTTT. It codes for CASSLRTGDTDTQYF. The chain uses TRBV5-1 and TRBJ2-3; 7 bases map to TRBD1. The trim removed 4 bases at V and 2 bases at J, leaving 7 bases unmatched. This CDR3 has 15 amino acids. The V gene's germline CDR1 is SGHRS and CDR2 YFSETQ.

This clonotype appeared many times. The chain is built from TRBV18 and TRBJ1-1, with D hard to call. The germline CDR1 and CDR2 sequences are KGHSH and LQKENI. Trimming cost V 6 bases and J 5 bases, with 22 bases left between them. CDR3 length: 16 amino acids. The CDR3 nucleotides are TGTGCCAGCTCGCCTACGACAAAGATTAAGTGGACTGAAGCTTTCTTT. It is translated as CASSPTTKIKWTEAFF.

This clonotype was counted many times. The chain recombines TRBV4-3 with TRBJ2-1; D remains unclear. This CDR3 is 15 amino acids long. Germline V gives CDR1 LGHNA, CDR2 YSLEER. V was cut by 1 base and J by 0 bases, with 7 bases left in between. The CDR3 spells CASSQGVASYNEQFF. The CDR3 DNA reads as TGCGCCAGCAGCCAAGGAGTAGCCTCCTACAATGAGCAGTTCTTC.

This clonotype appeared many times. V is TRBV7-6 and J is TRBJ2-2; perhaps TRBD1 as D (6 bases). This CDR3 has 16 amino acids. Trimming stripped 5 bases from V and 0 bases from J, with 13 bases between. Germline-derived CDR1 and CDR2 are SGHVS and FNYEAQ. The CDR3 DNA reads TGTGCCAGCAGCCTGCGACAGGCGACGAACACCGGGGAGCTGTTTTTT. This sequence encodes CASSLRQATNTGELFF.

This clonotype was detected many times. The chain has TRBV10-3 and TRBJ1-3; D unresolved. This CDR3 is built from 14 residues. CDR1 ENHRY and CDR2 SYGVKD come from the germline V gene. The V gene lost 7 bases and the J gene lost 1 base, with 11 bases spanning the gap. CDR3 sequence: CAITNGVSGNTIYF. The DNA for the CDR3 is TGTGCCATCACCAATGGGGTGTCTGGAAACACCATATATTTT.

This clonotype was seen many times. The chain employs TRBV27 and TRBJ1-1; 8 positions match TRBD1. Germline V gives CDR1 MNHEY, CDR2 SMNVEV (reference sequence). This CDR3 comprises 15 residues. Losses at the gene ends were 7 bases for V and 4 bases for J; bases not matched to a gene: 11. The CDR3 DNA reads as TGTGCCAGCACGCCCCAGGGGGCACTAGGCACTGAAGCTTTCTTT. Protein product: CASTPQGALGTEAFF.

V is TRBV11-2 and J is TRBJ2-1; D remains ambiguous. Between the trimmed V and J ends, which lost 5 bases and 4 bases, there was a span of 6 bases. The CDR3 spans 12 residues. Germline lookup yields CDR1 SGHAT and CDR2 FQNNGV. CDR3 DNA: TGTGCCAGCAGCCCTCAGTACAATGAGCAGTTCTTC. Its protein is CASSPQYNEQFF.

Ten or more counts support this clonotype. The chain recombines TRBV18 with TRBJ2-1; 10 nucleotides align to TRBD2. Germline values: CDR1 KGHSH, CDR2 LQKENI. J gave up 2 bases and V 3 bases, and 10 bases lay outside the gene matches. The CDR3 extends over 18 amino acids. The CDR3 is CASSPEAETSGPYNEQFF. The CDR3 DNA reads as TGTGCCAGCTCACCCGAAGCCGAGACTAGCGGGCCCTACAATGAGCAGTTCTTC.

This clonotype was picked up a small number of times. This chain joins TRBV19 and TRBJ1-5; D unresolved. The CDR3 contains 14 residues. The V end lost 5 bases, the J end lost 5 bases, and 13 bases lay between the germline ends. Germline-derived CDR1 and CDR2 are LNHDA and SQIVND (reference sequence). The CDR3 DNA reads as TGTGCCAGTAGTCCAAGAAGGTTAGATCAGCCCCAGCATTTT. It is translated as CASSPRRLDQPQHF.

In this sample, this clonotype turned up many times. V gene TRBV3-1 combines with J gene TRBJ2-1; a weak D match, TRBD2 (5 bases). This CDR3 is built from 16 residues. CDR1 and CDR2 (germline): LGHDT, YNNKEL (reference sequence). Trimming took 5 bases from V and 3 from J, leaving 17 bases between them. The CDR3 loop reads CASSLSPGMVYNEQFF. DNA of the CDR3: TGTGCCAGCAGCTTAAGTCCGGGGATGGTCTACAATGAGCAGTTCTTC.

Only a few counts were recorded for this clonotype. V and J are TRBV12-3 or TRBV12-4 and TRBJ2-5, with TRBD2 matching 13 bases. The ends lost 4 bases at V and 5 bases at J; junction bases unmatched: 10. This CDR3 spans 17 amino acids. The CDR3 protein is CASSSLHGLAGVETQYF. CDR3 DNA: TGTGCCAGCAGTTCCCTACATGGACTAGCGGGAGTGGAGACCCAGTACTTC.

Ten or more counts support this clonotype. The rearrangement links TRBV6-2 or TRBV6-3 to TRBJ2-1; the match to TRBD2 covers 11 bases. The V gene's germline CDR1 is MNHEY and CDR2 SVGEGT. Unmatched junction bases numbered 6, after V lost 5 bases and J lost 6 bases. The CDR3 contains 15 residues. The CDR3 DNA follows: TGTGCCAGCAGTCAACTAGCGGGAGATCTCAATGAGCAGTTCTTC. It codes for CASSQLAGDLNEQFF.

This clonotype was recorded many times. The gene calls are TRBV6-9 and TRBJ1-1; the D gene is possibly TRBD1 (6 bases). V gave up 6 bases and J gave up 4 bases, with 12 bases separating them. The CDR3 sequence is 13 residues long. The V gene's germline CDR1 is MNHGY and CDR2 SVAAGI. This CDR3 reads CASRRTVSTEAFF. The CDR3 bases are TGTGCCAGCAGAAGGACAGTAAGCACTGAAGCTTTCTTT.